This passage covers 24 T cell receptor beta chains from one sample sequenced in a study of cytomegalovirus exposure and HLA in healthy donors. Sequenced by immunoSEQ multiplex PCR; TCRdb stores in-frame clones only, minus some. The sample includes 180,000 or so clones, approximately 89% seen only once; the top ten take 2% to 3%. The sample consisted of PBMCs. The receptors stem from a young man in good health and CMV-seropositive.

This chain connects TRBV7-9 to TRBJ2-7; the match to TRBD1 covers 7 bases. J gave up 6 bases and V 4 bases, and 3 bases lay outside the gene matches. The CDR3 spans 12 residues. Germline V lookup: CDR1 SEHNR, CDR2 FQNEAQ (reference sequence). The CDR3 reads CASSSQGVEQYF. DNA for the CDR3: TGTGCCAGCAGCTCCCAGGGGGTCGAGCAGTACTTC. Combining the CDR3 with reference TRBV7-9 and TRBJ2-7 gives the whole variable domain DTGVSQNPRHKITKRGQNVTFRCDPISEHNRLYWYRQTLGQGPEFLTYFQNEAQLEKSRLLSDRFSAERPKGSFSTLEIQRTEQGDSAMYLCASSSQGVEQYFGPGTRLTVT.

The rearrangement joins TRBV29-1 to TRBJ1-2; D might be TRBD1 (6 bases). The CDR3 totals 12 residues. V was trimmed by 6 bases and J by 8 bases, leaving 16 bases between them. Germline V CDR1 and CDR2: SQVTM, ANQGSEA. This chain's CDR3 is CSVQDSPRGYTF. The CDR3 DNA sequence: TGCAGCGTCCAGGACAGCCCTCGAGGCTACACCTTC.

The CDR3 loop is CAWSTGSGANVLTF. The DNA for the CDR3 is TGTGCCTGGAGTACCGGCTCTGGGGCCAACGTCCTGACTTTC. The chain carries TRBV30 and TRBJ2-6; D is uncertain. The CDR3 contains 14 residues. The ends were cut back, 2 bases at V and 0 bases at J, with 5 bases in the middle. The germline V gene encodes CDR1 GTSNPN and CDR2 SVGIG (reference sequence).

This chain joins TRBV2 and TRBJ2-5, with D tentatively TRBD1 (5 bases). TRBJ2-7 matches the DNA end more closely, so the J call is doubtful. The CDR3 sequence is 13 residues long. Germline lookup yields CDR1 SNHLY and CDR2 FYNNEI. CDR3 region: CASKSRTIGEQYF. The DNA for the CDR3 is TGTGCCAGCAAAAGTAGGACAATTGGCGAGCAGTACTTC.

This clone turned up a few times. V is TRBV2 and J is TRBJ1-5; TRBD1 is a possible D gene (5 bases). This CDR3 has 14 amino acids. Germline loops: CDR1 SNHLY, CDR2 FYNNEI. The V gene lost 5 bases and the J gene lost 6 bases, with 14 bases spanning the gap. CDR3 residues: CASSPQGLGQPQHF. The CDR3 nucleotides read TGTGCCAGCAGTCCCCAGGGTTTGGGTCAGCCCCAGCATTTT.

The rearrangement joins TRBV30 to TRBJ2-1; possibly TRBD1 for D (5 bases). Germline CDR1 and CDR2: GTSNPN and SVGIG (reference sequence). There are 15 residues in the CDR3. V lost 4 bases and J lost 0, with 13 bases in between. CDR3 bases: TGTGCCTGGATTTCAGGGTCCCGCTCCTACAATGAGCAGTTCTTC. It specifies CAWISGSRSYNEQFF.

This clone was seen a handful of times. V usage is TRBV7-2 and J usage is TRBJ1-5, with 8 nucleotides matching TRBD1. Germline V gene lookup returns CDR1 SGHTA and CDR2 FQGNSA. The CDR3 sequence is 15 residues long. V dropped 3 bases and J dropped 3; count of bases not matched to a gene: 4. The CDR3 sequence is CASSFKTGDNQPQHF. CDR3 bases: TGTGCCAGCAGCTTCAAGACAGGGGACAATCAGCCCCAGCATTTT.

The CDR3 DNA sequence: TGTGCCAGCAGCTTAGGACAGGGGAATGCAGATACGCAGTATTTT. Residues: CASSLGQGNADTQYF. The chain couples TRBV11-3 to TRBJ2-3; 8 bases fit TRBD1. From germline, CDR1 is SGHNT and CDR2 YENEEA. The CDR3 consists of 15 residues. With 1 base clipped from V and 4 bases from J, the junction kept 4 bases outside the gene matches.

There are a few counts of this clone. The CDR3 DNA follows: TGTGCCAGCAGCGTCGGGACTCTGAGATCCTACGAGCAGTACTTC. Translated: CASSVGTLRSYEQYF. The chain recombines TRBV7-2 with TRBJ2-7; possibly TRBD2 for D (6 bases). The CDR3 has 15 amino acids. Trimming took 5 bases from V and 1 from J, leaving 15 bases between them. The germline V gene has CDR1 SGHTA and CDR2 FQGNSA.

V gene TRBV5-1 combines with J gene TRBJ2-5; the match to TRBD1 covers 10 bases. The CDR3 is 16 amino acids. The trim removed 0 bases at V and 5 bases at J, leaving 7 bases unmatched. CDR1 SGHRS and CDR2 YFSETQ come from the germline V gene. The CDR3 is CASSLGQTGGFETQYF. The CDR3 region has the DNA TGCGCCAGCAGCTTGGGCCAGACAGGGGGCTTTGAGACCCAGTACTTC.

The chain employs TRBV4-2 and TRBJ2-5; 8 nucleotides agree with TRBD2. Looked up from germline, CDR1 is LGHNA and CDR2 is YNFKEQ. V was clipped by 2 bases and J by 4 bases; unmatched bases: 12. The length of the CDR3 is 17 residues. The CDR3 nucleotides are TGTGCCAGCAGCCAACATAGCGGGATCAACCTCGGAGAGACCCAGTACTTC. It codes for CASSQHSGINLGETQYF.

The chain employs TRBV30 and TRBJ1-1; the match to TRBD1 covers 8 bases. Per germline, CDR1 GTSNPN and CDR2 SVGIG (reference sequence). The CDR3 spans 18 residues. V was pared by 1 base and J by 4 bases, with 17 bases of the junction left unmatched. CDR3 coding DNA: TGTGCCTGGAGTGACATTGTTCGGGCAGGGGGCGCATCCACTGAAGCTTTCTTT. Amino acid sequence: CAWSDIVRAGGASTEAFF.

Points on this clone: One end of the junction does not line up with germline, which may come from a read error. The genes are TRBV6-5 and TRBJ1-1, with unresolved D. The CDR3 spans 15 residues. The germline V gene has CDR1 MNHEY and CDR2 SVGAGI. CDR3 protein: CASTYGFGVKAEAFF. In nucleotides, the CDR3 is TGTGCCAGCACTTACGGATTTGGAGTTAAGGCTGAAGCTTTCTTT.

The chain couples TRBV6-5 to TRBJ2-7, with 8 bases aligning to TRBD1. This CDR3 has 13 amino acids. After removal of 6 bases from V and 6 bases from J, the junction contained 7 bases not matched to a gene. In germline, CDR1 is MNHEY, CDR2 SVGAGI. CDR3 nucleotides: TGTGCCAGCAGGGACAGGGTCACGGGCGAGCAGTACTTC. Its protein is CASRDRVTGEQYF.

The chain couples TRBV6-5 to TRBJ2-5; TRBD1 aligns across 7 bases. CDR3 length equals 14 residues. After removal of 0 bases from V and 3 bases from J, the junction contained 1 base not matched to a gene. The germline gives CDR1 MNHEY, CDR2 SVGAGI. The CDR3 sequence is CASSYSTGKETQYF. DNA for the CDR3: TGTGCCAGCAGTTACTCGACAGGGAAAGAGACCCAGTACTTC.

V gene TRBV6-4 combines with J gene TRBJ2-7; possibly TRBD2 for D (5 bases). The CDR3 is made up of 15 amino acids. The germline gives CDR1 MRHNA, CDR2 SNTAGT. The ends were cut back, 8 bases at V and 3 bases at J, with 20 bases in the middle. The CDR3 coding sequence is TGTGCCAGCTCCCCAGGCGTTGAGGGAAGCTACGAGCAGTACTTC. Its protein is CASSPGVEGSYEQYF.

This clone was counted between two and nine times. V is TRBV9 and J is TRBJ1-3; D gene ambiguous. The CDR3 sequence is 12 residues long. The germline gives CDR1 SGDLS, CDR2 YYNGEE. V was shortened by 6 bases and J by 3 bases, with 7 bases between the two germline ends. The CDR3 bases are TGTGCCAGCACCGGGGATGGAAACACCATATATTTT. This sequence encodes CASTGDGNTIYF.

The rearrangement joins TRBV5-4 to TRBJ2-5, with 8 bases that match TRBD2. The CDR3 length is 16 residues. Germline CDR1 reads SGHNT; CDR2 reads YYREEE (reference sequence). V shed 4 bases, J shed 1 base, and the junction held 9 bases outside the gene matches. The CDR3 nucleotides are TGTGCCAGCAGCGTGGGACGGGGGGGGCTCCAAGAGACCCAGTACTTC. Protein product: CASSVGRGGLQETQYF.

This sequence joins TRBV4-3 and TRBJ2-3; possible D gene TRBD2, 6 bases. V gave up 0 bases and J gave up 3 bases, with 10 bases separating them. The CDR3 is made up of 15 amino acids. Germline-derived CDR1 and CDR2 are LGHNA and YSLEER. Here the CDR3 reads CASSQEPAGTDTQYF. CDR3 nucleotides: TGCGCCAGCAGCCAAGAGCCGGCGGGAACAGATACGCAGTATTTT.

The rearrangement uses TRBV7-2 and TRBJ1-1; 8 nucleotides agree with TRBD1. Unmatched junction bases numbered 12, after V lost 5 bases and J lost 1 base. The CDR3 sequence is 17 residues long. CDR1 and CDR2 from the germline V gene are SGHTA and FQGNSA. In nucleotides, the CDR3 is TGTGCCAGCAGCCCTCGTTGGGGGACAGGCTCGAACACTGAAGCTTTCTTT. It translates to CASSPRWGTGSNTEAFF.

This chain connects TRBV4-3 to TRBJ2-3, with unresolved D. The length of the CDR3 is 14 residues. Per germline, CDR1 LGHNA and CDR2 YSLEER. Trimming took 0 bases from V and 1 from J, leaving 5 bases between them. The CDR3 DNA is TGCGCCAGCAGCCAAGACCAGGGCACAGATACGCAGTATTTT. Encoded protein: CASSQDQGTDTQYF.

DNA of the CDR3: TGTGCCAGCAATATAGCGGGGGGGCGAAACGAGCAGTACTTC. It yields the protein CASNIAGGRNEQYF. The chain recombines TRBV9 with TRBJ2-7; 11 positions match TRBD2. The CDR3 contains 14 residues. From germline, CDR1 is SGDLS and CDR2 YYNGEE. The trim removed 6 bases at V and 5 bases at J, leaving 7 bases unmatched.

The rearrangement links TRBV19 to TRBJ1-5; unclear D gene. The CDR3 covers 15 residues. The germline V gene encodes CDR1 LNHDA and CDR2 SQIVND (reference sequence). Trimming left V 3 bases short and J 7 bases short, with 16 bases between. The CDR3 here is CASSIQLQAYQPQHF. The CDR3 bases are TGTGCCAGTAGTATCCAACTCCAAGCCTACCAGCCCCAGCATTTT.

The gene calls are TRBV7-3 and TRBJ2-2; D remains ambiguous. Looked up from germline, CDR1 is SGHTA and CDR2 is FQGTGA. This CDR3 is 15 amino acids long. Trimming took off 0 bases at V and 0 bases at J, with 5 bases between the two ends. Here the CDR3 DNA reads TGTGCCAGCAGCTTAACCAGTCCGAACACCGGGGAGCTGTTTTTT. Protein sequence: CASSLTSPNTGELFF.